This record covers a single T cell receptor (beta chain). Its target is unknown. Profiles of TCR beta VDJ and CDR3 were generated from a genomic DNA template. TCRdb passed the reads through MiXCR, listing each CDR3 protein once. The data contain tens of thousands of distinct CDR3 sequences, about three quarters of them singletons. Only patients with CD8+CD57+ cell expansion on flow cytometry were chosen for sequencing. Severe acquired aplastic anemia was present in every patient. These data originate in a study of CD8+CD57+ T cells in acquired aplastic anemia. Looking at the study overall: Mean DNA quantity obtained from sorted CD4+ and CD8+ cells was around 3.2 ug.

Notes on the study in general: Levels of CD8+ Simpson's diversity were not significantly distinct in patients versus controls.

The origin of this receptor is a human donor with aplastic anemia. Sequences were obtained from sorted CD4+, CD8+, or CD8+CD57+ T cells (not recorded which) from PBMCs.

CDR3 protein: CASTSSGTGSYEQYF. The CDR3 nucleotides read TGTGCCAGTACTTCAAGTGGGACAGGCTCCTACGAGCAGTACTTC. The chain is built from TRBV19 and TRBJ2-7; TRBD1 agrees at 8 bases. The CDR3 has 15 residues. From germline, CDR1 is LNHDA and CDR2 SQIVND (reference sequence). After removal of 7 bases from V and 0 bases from J, the junction contained 8 bases not matched to a gene.